The rows below give T cell receptor beta chains drawn from one sample of a study of blood T cell repertoires in COVID-19. Clones were read by immunoSEQ multiplex PCR, and TCRdb kept only the in-frame ones, dropping some. In the table there are about 140,000 clones, nearly 90% of which are singletons. Sequencing input: peripheral blood. These TCRs come from a man aged 65-85 years with acute or convalescent COVID-19. CDR3s leave out the opening cysteine and the closing phenylalanine or tryptophan. Clone size is shown for a subset of rows, as once, few, many or a class of expanded clone.

11,-,TRBV7-9,ASSKQGNQPQH
13,-,TRBV30,AWSGGQPFGQPQH
12,-,TRBV6-5,ASRDRGDIGELF
15,-,TRBV19,ASSIDGRLSSGNTIY
12,-,TRBV28,ASSSNRVPYEQY
15,-,TRBV5-8,ASSHSRQGYGKNIQY
13,-,TRBV6-5,ASSWDFGLGGELF
15,-,TRBV6-1,ASSEERQTFMNTEAF
13,-,TRBV24-1,ATSDRQGAYQPQH
14,-,TRBV5-1,ASSPEAGGGGTEAF
12,-,TRBV10-3,AISESGLEYEQY
14,-,TRBV18,ASSPQDGANTGELF
10,once,TRBV29-1,SVDGQAGELF
10,once,TRBV10-1,ASSPDREELF
9,-,TRBV29-1,SVGGVETQY
11,-,TRBV18,ASSGTESTEAF
12,once,TRBV5-5,ASSQLAGAGAQY
12,-,TRBV2,ASSDQGGNYGYT
13,-,TRBV14,ASSPDRGFYNEQF
13,once,TRBV5-1,ASSLQGAGANVLT
12,-,TRBV7-9,ASSPTGSSSPLH
12,-,TRBV11-2,ASSLDPGARGYT
11,many,TRBV27,ASSTVNTGELF
18,-,TRBV28,ASSTLAGTSGRAPSYEQY
13,-,TRBV7-9,ASSYVGSSYNEQF
12,-,TRBV5-1,ASMSEYTTDTQY
13,-,TRBV5-4,ASSLDRTGGETQY
11,-,TRBV3-1/TRBV3-2,ASSPLNTGELF
13,once,TRBV6-5,ASSLRDRGSSPLH
9,once,TRBV7-9,ASSLRAEAF
14,-,TRBV6-5,ASSWGTGQGFTEAF
13,once,TRBV6-5,ASSIIPGQNTEAF
14,-,TRBV6-1,ASSESPGGPPDTQY
11,-,TRBV19,ASTLHKGAEAF
11,-,TRBV30,AWSVIGGTEAF
12,-,TRBV7-6,ASSLGPGNSPLH
11,-,TRBV10-1,ASSSDSQETQY
9,-,TRBV11-2,ASGLGTEAF
13,-,TRBV5-5,ASSLDPTRDQPQH
15,-,TRBV7-9,ASSSSRGLAGRNEQF
14,-,TRBV30,AWSGASGLNTGELF
14,-,TRBV27,ASSARTSGLSYEQY
12,-,TRBV28,ASSAPEESQPQH
12,-,TRBV3-1/TRBV3-2,ASSQGTLVPEAF
13,-,TRBV27,ASSSLTGRGETQY
13,-,TRBV29-1,SVRDRGKGGDTQY
15,-,TRBV4-2,ASSQEAAVSSYNEQF
13,once,TRBV18,ASSPPETGSYEQY
12,-,TRBV10-3,AISGGTGRDGYT
12,-,TRBV6-5,ASSYSRGNNEQF
14,once,TRBV19,ASSIGKWTVNYGYT
14,once,TRBV7-8,ASSPKTGGWIGGYT
10,-,TRBV10-1,ASRGVSGELF
13,-,TRBV4-1,ASSQAAWSTDTQY